The 31 T cell receptor beta chains below come from one sample, sequenced in a study of T cells in localized non-small cell lung cancer. The table came from immunoSEQ multiplex PCR; TCRdb's copy has only in-frame clones and leaves some out. The table includes about 72,000 clones, around four fifths detected once. This sample comprised peripheral blood, obtained before any cancer treatment. The receptors originated from an older female donor with stage I lung adenocarcinoma.

The CDR3 loop is CASSRQGYDEQFF. DNA of the CDR3: TGTGCCAGCTCAAGACAGGGTTACGATGAGCAGTTCTTC. This chain uses TRBV18 with TRBJ2-1, with 7 positions matching TRBD1. The CDR3 covers 13 residues. Per germline, CDR1 KGHSH and CDR2 LQKENI. V lost 5 bases to trimming and J lost 8 bases; unmatched junction nucleotides: 6.

This rearrangement joins TRBV5-1 to TRBJ2-7, with D tentatively TRBD1 (7 bases). The V and J ends lost 3 bases and 4 bases respectively, with 14 bases between them. The CDR3 contains 14 residues. Germline lookup yields CDR1 SGHRS and CDR2 YFSETQ. DNA of the CDR3: TGCGCCAGCAGCTGGGGGGACAGAAAATACGAGCAGTACTTC. It specifies CASSWGDRKYEQYF.

The chain uses TRBV29-1 and TRBJ2-7, with 8 nucleotides matching TRBD1. J was trimmed by 2 bases and V by 0 bases; bases with no gene match: 6. CDR3 length equals 15 residues. The germline V gene has CDR1 SQVTM and CDR2 ANQGSEA. The CDR3, as DNA: TGCAGCGTTGAAGATTGGACAGGGAGTACCTACGAGCAGTACTTC. Translation: CSVEDWTGSTYEQYF.

The V gene is TRBV5-5, the J gene TRBJ2-5, with 9 nucleotides matching TRBD2. Germline loops: CDR1 SGHKS, CDR2 YYEKEE (reference sequence). The junction had 8 bases not matched to a gene; V was cut back by 3 bases and J by 5 bases. The CDR3 runs to 15 residues. The CDR3 sequence is CASSYTGTSRETQYF. The CDR3 DNA follows: TGTGCCAGCAGCTACACGGGGACTAGCCGGGAGACCCAGTACTTC.

The chain recombines TRBV18 with TRBJ1-3; D is ambiguous. V gave up 0 bases and J gave up 6 bases, with 6 bases separating them. The CDR3 consists of 13 residues. Germline lookup yields CDR1 KGHSH and CDR2 LQKENI. The CDR3 region is CASSPPSENTIYF. The CDR3 DNA reads as TGTGCCAGCTCACCACCGAGCGAAAACACCATATATTTT. The entire variable domain, with the rest obtained from reference TRBV18 and TRBJ1-3, is as follows: NAGVMQNPRHLVRRRGQEARLRCSPMKGHSHVYWYRQLPEEGLKFMVYLQKENIIDESGMPKERFSAEFPKEGPSILRIQQVVRGDSAAYFCASSPPSENTIYFGEGSWLTVV.

V and J are TRBV2 and TRBJ1-2, with D possibly matching TRBD1 (5 bases). CDR1 SNHLY and CDR2 FYNNEI come from the germline V gene. The CDR3 loop spans 15 amino acids. Trimming took 4 bases from V and 7 from J, leaving 19 bases between them. In nucleotides, the CDR3 is TGTGCCAGCAGTGTTGAGCAGGGATCCAGTTTTGGCTACACCTTC. It encodes CASSVEQGSSFGYTF.

This chain joins TRBV11-3 and TRBJ2-1; 7 nucleotides agree with TRBD2. There are 14 residues in the CDR3. The germline V gene has CDR1 SGHNT and CDR2 YENEEA. Trimming at V came to 10 bases and at J to 7 bases, leaving 13 bases not matched to a gene. CDR3 residues: CATEAGTGRNEQFF. The CDR3 coding sequence is TGTGCCACAGAAGCGGGGACGGGGCGGAATGAGCAGTTCTTC.

This sequence joins TRBV21-1 and TRBJ2-5; the D call of TRBD2 is as the table states it, not checked on the DNA. TRBV21-1 is a known pseudogene. The CDR3 sequence is 18 residues long. CDR3 coding DNA: TGTGCCAGCAAGGTTCGGGTTAGCGGGAGGCCCTCACAAGAGACCCAGTACTTC. Translation gives CASKVRVSGRPSQETQYF.

V is TRBV5-1 and J is TRBJ1-1, with D tentatively TRBD1 (5 bases). The CDR3 loop spans 15 amino acids. Deletions cut 1 base from V and 3 bases from J, with 13 bases between. CDR1 SGHRS and CDR2 YFSETQ come from the germline V gene. The CDR3 sequence is CASSLKGQGYTEAFF. Here the CDR3 DNA reads TGCGCCAGCAGCTTGAAGGGGCAGGGCTACACTGAAGCTTTCTTT.

The chain is built from TRBV10-3 and TRBJ1-6; no clear D gene. This CDR3 has 17 amino acids. Looked up from germline, CDR1 is ENHRY and CDR2 is SYGVKD. The V end was cut by 6 bases, the J end by 7 bases, with 22 bases between. CDR3 region: CAISPKGWAEYNSPLHF. Written as DNA, the CDR3 is TGTGCCATCAGCCCTAAAGGGTGGGCGGAGTACAATTCACCCCTCCACTTT.

The gene calls are TRBV20-1 and TRBJ2-1, with D perhaps matching TRBD2 (5 bases). The CDR3 consists of 11 residues. Germline CDR1 and CDR2: DFQATT and SNEGSKA (reference sequence). Deletions cut 3 bases from V and 9 bases from J, with 9 bases between. This CDR3 is CSASLEGEQFF. In DNA form, the CDR3 reads TGCAGTGCTAGCTTAGAGGGTGAGCAGTTCTTC.

This clone is medium-sized in the sample. This chain links TRBV11-1 with TRBJ1-5; 9 bases map to TRBD1. The CDR3 totals 15 residues. Germline trimming cut 5 bases from V and 7 bases from J; bases unmatched to any gene: 9. Germline CDR1 and CDR2: SGHAT and FQDESV (reference sequence). The CDR3 DNA follows: TGTGCCAGCAGCCTAGGGACAGGGTTTGGACAGCCCCAGCATTTT. This codes for CASSLGTGFGQPQHF.

In this sample, this clone turned up a few times. The genes are TRBV30 and TRBJ1-1; D ambiguous. V lost 1 base and J lost 3, with 9 bases in between. CDR3 size: 13 residues. The germline V gene encodes CDR1 GTSNPN and CDR2 SVGIG (reference sequence). The CDR3 sequence: CAWSEAGHTEAFF. The CDR3 region has the DNA TGTGCCTGGAGTGAGGCTGGACACACTGAAGCTTTCTTT.

The chain links TRBV2 to TRBJ2-3; TRBD2 matches 11 bases. Trimming removed 5 bases from V and 1 base from J; junction bases left unmatched: 5. Germline CDR1 reads SNHLY; CDR2 reads FYNNEI. This CDR3 has 16 amino acids. The CDR3 reads CASSPGTSGRTDTQYF. CDR3 nucleotide sequence: TGTGCCAGCAGTCCCGGGACTAGCGGTCGCACAGATACGCAGTATTTT. Looking up the rest from reference TRBV2 and TRBJ2-3 gives the full variable domain: EPEVTQTPSHQVTQMGQEVILRCVPISNHLYFYWYRQILGQKVEFLVSFYNNEISEKSEIFDDQFSVERPDGSNFTLKIRSTKLEDSAMYFCASSPGTSGRTDTQYFGPGTRLTVL.

This clone was picked up one time. The chain combines TRBV6-1 with TRBJ1-5; no firm D call. V was trimmed by 6 bases and J by 5 bases, leaving 14 bases between them. The CDR3 consists of 14 residues. Germline lookup yields CDR1 MNHNS and CDR2 SASEGT. The CDR3 DNA sequence: TGTGCCAGCAGAGCGTACGGGAGCGATCAGCCCCAGCATTTT. Its protein product is CASRAYGSDQPQHF.

The chain combines TRBV7-9 with TRBJ1-2; D might be TRBD1 (5 bases). Germline V gives CDR1 SEHNR, CDR2 FQNEAQ (reference sequence). The length of the CDR3 is 15 residues. The V gene lost 4 bases and the J gene lost 3 bases, with 15 bases spanning the gap. CDR3 loop: CASSSTSGLDYGYTF. The CDR3 DNA is TGTGCCAGCAGCTCCACCTCAGGGTTAGACTATGGCTACACCTTC.

The rearrangement joins TRBV5-4 to TRBJ2-2, with 7 bases identical to TRBD1. CDR1 and CDR2 (germline): SGHNT, YYREEE (reference sequence). This CDR3 is built from 16 residues. Trimming cost V 2 bases and J 6 bases; bases outside gene matches: 10. The CDR3 here is CASSLKTGTFPGELFF. Here the CDR3 DNA reads TGTGCCAGCAGCTTAAAGACAGGGACATTTCCCGGGGAGCTGTTTTTT.

The rearrangement links TRBV13 to TRBJ1-4; 8 bases match TRBD1. The CDR3 length is 15 residues. Trimming at V came to 6 bases and at J to 7 bases, leaving 10 bases not matched to a gene. Looked up from germline, CDR1 is PRHDT and CDR2 is FYEKMQ (reference sequence). CDR3 sequence (DNA): TGTGCCAGCAGGCTTGGGGGGACAGGTGGTGAAAAACTGTTTTTT. Its protein product is CASRLGGTGGEKLFF.

This chain connects TRBV6-5 to TRBJ2-7, with D unresolved. Germline V gene sequence: CDR1 MNHEY, CDR2 SVGAGI. V lost 5 bases, J lost 2 bases, and 4 bases lay in between. The CDR3 has 11 residues. The CDR3, as DNA: TGTGCCAGCAGTAGCGCCTACGAGCAGTACTTC. Translating it yields CASSSAYEQYF.

The chain uses TRBV7-9 and TRBJ2-5; 9 nucleotides match TRBD1. Trimming cost V 5 bases and J 6 bases; bases outside gene matches: 10. The CDR3 extends over 15 amino acids. From germline, CDR1 is SEHNR and CDR2 FQNEAQ (reference sequence). Here the CDR3 reads CASSHDRGAQQTQYF. CDR3 nucleotide sequence: TGTGCCAGCAGCCATGACAGGGGGGCACAGCAGACCCAGTACTTC.

The chain is built from TRBV7-9 and TRBJ1-2; possible D gene TRBD1, 5 bases. The CDR3 totals 14 residues. The germline gives CDR1 SEHNR, CDR2 FQNEAQ (reference sequence). The germline V and J ends were trimmed by 5 bases and 1 base, with 11 bases remaining between them. The CDR3 region has the DNA TGTGCCAGCAGCCGTCAGGGCCTTAACTATGGCTACACCTTC. Residues: CASSRQGLNYGYTF.

This chain uses TRBV11-2 with TRBJ2-7; D is perhaps TRBD1 (8 bases). The CDR3 length is 15 residues. Per the germline V gene, CDR1 is SGHAT and CDR2 is FQNNGV. The V and J ends lost 5 bases and 7 bases respectively, with 21 bases between them. CDR3: CASSPLTGGGREQYF. The DNA of the CDR3 is TGTGCCAGCAGCCCTCTCACAGGGGGAGGGCGGGAGCAGTACTTC.

The chain has TRBV7-2 and TRBJ2-3; a weak D match, TRBD2 (5 bases). Germline V lookup: CDR1 SGHTA, CDR2 FQGNSA. V lost 5 bases and J 0 bases, leaving 18 bases between the germline ends. The CDR3 has 17 residues. The CDR3 is CASSQPWRKPSTDTQYF. The CDR3 DNA reads TGTGCCAGCAGCCAACCCTGGAGGAAACCTAGCACAGATACGCAGTATTTT.

The CDR3 DNA sequence: TGTGCCAGCAGCTTAGGGGTTTACAGCGCATACCCATACGAGCAGTACTTC. Translating gives CASSLGVYSAYPYEQYF. The chain recombines TRBV11-2 with TRBJ2-7, with D hard to call. V lost 1 base and J lost 4, with 20 bases in between. CDR3 length equals 17 residues. Germline-derived CDR1 and CDR2 are SGHAT and FQNNGV.

This clone has just one count. The gene calls are TRBV13 and TRBJ2-1; no clear D gene. The CDR3 spans 14 residues. Looked up from germline, CDR1 is PRHDT and CDR2 is FYEKMQ (reference sequence). V lost 0 bases, J lost 5 bases, and 8 bases lay in between. CDR3 region: CASSLGQSDNEQFF. The CDR3 bases are TGTGCCAGCAGCTTAGGACAATCAGACAATGAGCAGTTCTTC. The full variable domain, rest sourced from reference TRBV13 and TRBJ2-1, is AAGVIQSPRHLIKEKRETATLKCYPIPRHDTVYWYQQGPGQDPQFLISFYEKMQSDKGSIPDRFSAQQFSDYHSELNMSSLELGDSALYFCASSLGQSDNEQFFGPGTRLTVL.

The rearrangement uses TRBV29-1 and TRBJ2-4; D may be TRBD2 (6 bases). The CDR3 extends over 13 amino acids. The germline V gene has CDR1 SQVTM and CDR2 ANQGSEA. Trimming stripped 7 bases from V and 9 bases from J, with 19 bases between. The CDR3 protein is CSASPGEGPIQYF. The CDR3 bases are TGCAGCGCTAGTCCGGGAGAAGGTCCCATTCAGTACTTC.

This chain connects TRBV11-2 to TRBJ1-4; 8 bases line up with TRBD1. The CDR3 is 15 residues long. Germline V gene sequence: CDR1 SGHAT, CDR2 FQNNGV. The ends lost 1 base at V and 5 bases at J; junction bases unmatched: 3. In DNA form, the CDR3 reads TGTGCCAGCAGCTTAGGGGCAGGGGGCAATGAAAAACTGTTTTTT. This codes for CASSLGAGGNEKLFF. Variable domain in full (rest from reference TRBV11-2 and TRBJ1-4): EAGVAQSPRYKIIEKRQSVAFWCNPISGHATLYWYQQILGQGPKLLIQFQNNGVVDDSQLPKDRFSAERLKGVDSTLKIQPAKLEDSAVYLCASSLGAGGNEKLFFGSGTQLSVL.

This rearrangement joins TRBV5-5 to TRBJ1-1; D is ambiguous. This CDR3 region has 14 residues. Germline lookup yields CDR1 SGHKS and CDR2 YYEKEE (reference sequence). Trimming took off 0 bases at V and 1 base at J, with 7 bases between the two ends. The CDR3 coding sequence is TGTGCCAGCAGCTTGGGAGGGAAGAACACTGAAGCTTTCTTT. Protein product: CASSLGGKNTEAFF.

CDR3 coding DNA: TGTGCCAGCTCCCGTGCTCGGGGGGGGCTTGGTCAGCCCCAGCATTTT. This encodes CASSRARGGLGQPQHF. The chain combines TRBV27 with TRBJ1-5; D might be TRBD1 (6 bases). V was shortened by 8 bases and J by 6 bases, with 23 bases between the two germline ends. This CDR3 is 16 amino acids long. Germline CDR1 and CDR2: MNHEY and SMNVEV (reference sequence).

This clone was recorded once. The V gene is TRBV5-1, the J gene TRBJ1-2; 9 bases match TRBD1. V lost 0 bases and J lost 7; bases outside the gene matches: 13. This CDR3 is built from 17 residues. CDR1 SGHRS and CDR2 YFSETQ come from the germline V gene. The CDR3 protein is CASSLGTGVTAWIGYTF. The CDR3 nucleotides are TGCGCCAGCAGCTTGGGGACAGGGGTAACAGCTTGGATTGGCTACACCTTC. The entire variable domain, with the rest obtained from reference TRBV5-1 and TRBJ1-2, is as follows: KAGVTQTPRYLIKTRGQQVTLSCSPISGHRSVSWYQQTPGQGLQFLFEYFSETQRNKGNFPGRFSGRQFSNSRSEMNVSTLELGDSALYLCASSLGTGVTAWIGYTFGSGTRLTVV.

This chain connects TRBV9 to TRBJ2-7; D uncertain. Germline CDR1 SGDLS, CDR2 YYNGEE. The length of the CDR3 is 14 residues. Trimming removed 3 bases from V and 2 bases from J, with 12 bases in between. The CDR3 DNA sequence: TGTGCCAGCAGCGGTCTCAGCTACCCCTACGAGCAGTACTTC. Translation gives CASSGLSYPYEQYF.